What follows are 28 T cell receptor beta chains derived from one specimen sequenced in a study of blood T cell repertoires in COVID-19. TCRdb's copy holds only in-frame clones and misses some; the assay was immunoSEQ multiplex PCR. Of hundreds of thousands of clones in the sample, around 85% were seen once. The sequenced sample consisted of peripheral blood. The receptors stem from a man aged 40-49 years with acute or convalescent COVID-19.

The CDR3 is CASSESGTARQFF. The CDR3 nucleotides are TGCGCCAGCAGTGAGTCGGGGACAGCAAGGCAGTTCTTC. V usage is TRBV10-1 and J usage is TRBJ2-1; TRBD1 aligns across 7 bases. Trimming removed 0 bases from V and 12 bases from J; junction bases left unmatched: 5. In germline, CDR1 is WNHNN, CDR2 SYGVQD (reference sequence). The CDR3 runs 13 residues.

V and J are TRBV19 and TRBJ2-2; 8 bases are shared with TRBD2. The CDR3 totals 13 residues. The V gene's germline CDR1 is LNHDA and CDR2 SQIVND (reference sequence). Trimming removed 5 bases from V and 6 bases from J; junction bases left unmatched: 2. The CDR3 reads CASSVLAAGELFF. The CDR3 DNA reads TGTGCCAGTAGTGTACTAGCGGCCGGGGAGCTGTTTTTT.

The chain recombines TRBV24-1 with TRBJ2-4; D may be TRBD1 (5 bases). The CDR3 sequence is 13 residues long. V was shortened by 7 bases and J by 8 bases, with 14 bases between the two germline ends. Germline lookup yields CDR1 KGHDR and CDR2 SFDVKD. CDR3 region: CATSPQGRDIQYF. The DNA for the CDR3 is TGTGCCACCAGCCCCCAGGGCAGGGACATTCAGTACTTC.

This chain uses TRBV7-9 with TRBJ1-1; perhaps TRBD1 as D (6 bases). Germline CDR1 reads SEHNR; CDR2 reads FQNEAQ (reference sequence). V lost 3 bases and J lost 1, with 12 bases in between. This CDR3 spans 15 amino acids. CDR3 amino acids: CASSFPLQGNTEAFF. The CDR3 DNA reads as TGTGCCAGCAGCTTTCCCTTACAGGGGAACACTGAAGCTTTCTTT.

This chain uses TRBV7-2 with TRBJ1-4, with 8 bases fitting TRBD1. V gave up 4 bases and J gave up 2 bases; unmatched junction bases: 3. This CDR3 has 15 residues. CDR1 and CDR2 (germline): SGHTA, FQGNSA. In DNA form, the CDR3 reads TGTGCCAGCAGCTCCCGGACAGGGACTAATGAAAAACTGTTTTTT. It is translated as CASSSRTGTNEKLFF.

The chain employs TRBV30 and TRBJ1-6; D gene uncertain. This CDR3 comprises 12 residues. The germline gives CDR1 GTSNPN, CDR2 SVGIG (reference sequence). V lost 5 bases, J lost 12 bases, and 14 bases lay in between. CDR3 DNA: TGTGCCTGGGGTGATCCGGTCGTACCCCTCCACTTT. Amino acids: CAWGDPVVPLHF. Drawing the rest from reference TRBV30 and TRBJ1-6, the complete variable domain is SQTIHQWPATLVQPVGSPLSLECTVEGTSNPNLYWYRQAAGRGLQLLFYSVGIGQISSEVPQNLSASRPQDRQFILSSKKLLLSDSGFYLCAWGDPVVPLHFGNGTRLTVT.

The chain is built from TRBV18 and TRBJ1-5; a possible D gene is TRBD1 (5 bases). Per germline, CDR1 KGHSH and CDR2 LQKENI. This CDR3 is built from 16 residues. Trimming cost V 3 bases and J 0 bases, with 12 bases left between them. The CDR3 DNA sequence: TGTGCCAGCTCACCGGAGCAGGGCTATAGCAATCAGCCCCAGCATTTT. Residues: CASSPEQGYSNQPQHF.

This clone was seen repeatedly, ten times or more. This chain links TRBV28 with TRBJ2-1; tentative D call: TRBD2 (6 bases). Germline-derived CDR1 and CDR2 are MDHEN and SYDVKM. The CDR3 sequence is 15 residues long. Trimming stripped 7 bases from V and 9 bases from J, with 22 bases between. The DNA of the CDR3 is TGTGCCAGCACCCCTCCAGGGTTTACTAGCACTGAGCAGTTCTTC. As protein: CASTPPGFTSTEQFF.

The chain employs TRBV2 and TRBJ2-2, with TRBD1 matching over 9 bases. Germline lookup yields CDR1 SNHLY and CDR2 FYNNEI. CDR3 size: 15 residues. V shed 6 bases and J 5 bases; nucleotides not matched to a gene: 7. CDR3 residues: CASRIIQGATGELFF. The CDR3 nucleotides read TGTGCCAGCAGAATTATACAGGGGGCAACCGGGGAGCTGTTTTTT.

The V call is TRBV27, the J call TRBJ2-2, with TRBD2 matching 7 bases. There are 16 residues in the CDR3. V was pared by 2 bases and J by 4 bases, with 7 bases of the junction left unmatched. Germline V lookup: CDR1 MNHEY, CDR2 SMNVEV (reference sequence). CDR3 sequence (DNA): TGTGCCAGCAGTTTAGGGAGGGGAACGACCACCGGGGAGCTGTTTTTT. Amino acids: CASSLGRGTTTGELFF.

This chain uses TRBV28 with TRBJ2-7; 9 bases are a match to TRBD1. CDR1 and CDR2 from the germline V gene are MDHEN and SYDVKM. The ends lost 5 bases at V and 1 base at J; junction bases unmatched: 9. This CDR3 region has 16 residues. The CDR3 DNA is TGTGCCAGCAGTACCCCGACAGGGGGTTTTTCCTACGAGCAGTACTTC. Encoded protein: CASSTPTGGFSYEQYF.

The genes are TRBV27 and TRBJ2-1; no clear D gene. Trimming left V 6 bases short and J 5 bases short, with 11 bases between. The CDR3 covers 13 residues. The germline V gene encodes CDR1 MNHEY and CDR2 SMNVEV (reference sequence). The CDR3 protein is CASRPDHNNEQFF. In DNA form, the CDR3 reads TGTGCCAGCAGGCCTGATCACAACAATGAGCAGTTCTTC.

The V call is TRBV6-5, the J call TRBJ2-2; TRBD2 might be the D (5 bases). Between the trimmed V and J ends, which lost 2 bases and 7 bases, there was a span of 11 bases. The germline V gene encodes CDR1 MNHEY and CDR2 SVGAGI. The CDR3 consists of 14 residues. DNA for the CDR3: TGTGCCAGCAGTTACGAGGGTAAAAGCGGGGAGCTGTTTTTT. It codes for CASSYEGKSGELFF.

This chain links TRBV7-2 with TRBJ1-6; D might be TRBD1 (5 bases). The germline V gene has CDR1 SGHTA and CDR2 FQGNSA. The CDR3 has 15 residues. With 2 bases removed from V and 13 bases from J, the gap between germline ends came to 18 bases. CDR3 amino acids: CASSLMIGAKDPLHF. Written as DNA, the CDR3 is TGTGCCAGCAGCTTAATGATAGGGGCAAAGGATCCCCTCCACTTT.

V usage is TRBV4-3 and J usage is TRBJ1-2; D possibly corresponds to TRBD1 (5 bases). There are 13 residues in the CDR3. Germline V gene lookup returns CDR1 LGHNA and CDR2 YSLEER. V was clipped by 0 bases and J by 5 bases, with 7 bases between them. CDR3 sequence (DNA): TGCGCCAGCAGCCAAGATCAGGGTTATGGCTACACCTTC. Its protein product is CASSQDQGYGYTF.

The V gene is TRBV6-5, the J gene TRBJ1-2; D possibly corresponds to TRBD1 (5 bases). CDR3 size: 11 residues. Germline V gene sequence: CDR1 MNHEY, CDR2 SVGAGI. Trimming left V 2 bases short and J 7 bases short, with 5 bases between. The CDR3 DNA reads as TGTGCCAGCAGTTACCAGGGTGGCTACACCTTC. It encodes CASSYQGGYTF.

The chain links TRBV19 to TRBJ2-6, with 12 bases fitting TRBD1. J gave up 4 bases and V 4 bases, and 8 bases lay outside the gene matches. CDR1 LNHDA and CDR2 SQIVND come from the germline V gene (reference sequence). The CDR3 runs to 18 residues. The CDR3 DNA is TGTGCCAGTAGTACTGGGACAGGGGGCTCGGCCGGGGCCAACGTCCTGACTTTC. Translation gives CASSTGTGGSAGANVLTF.

The V gene is TRBV7-9, the J gene TRBJ2-7; TRBD1 might be the D (5 bases). This CDR3 spans 14 amino acids. Trimming pared 1 base from V and 4 bases from J, leaving 11 bases between. Germline V gene lookup returns CDR1 SEHNR and CDR2 FQNEAQ (reference sequence). CDR3 in DNA: TGTGCCAGCAGCTTAGGGGTAACAGGTTACGAGCAGTACTTC. Amino acid sequence: CASSLGVTGYEQYF.

V usage is TRBV19 and J usage is TRBJ2-1; D unresolved. Germline loops: CDR1 LNHDA, CDR2 SQIVND (reference sequence). The length of the CDR3 is 16 residues. V lost 7 bases to trimming and J lost 1 base, with 17 bases between them. In nucleotides, the CDR3 is TGTGCCAGTACTTCGAGACCGCTGAGGTCCTACAATGAGCAGTTCTTC. Its translation: CASTSRPLRSYNEQFF.

The rearrangement uses TRBV3-1 (or the pseudogene TRBV3-2) and TRBJ2-3; 12 bases are shared with TRBD2. The CDR3 is 17 residues long. Germline V gives CDR1 LGHDT, CDR2 YNNKEL (reference sequence). Trimming took 2 bases from V and 2 from J; bases not matched to a gene: 5. Here the CDR3 DNA reads TGTGCCAGCAGCCAAAAGACTAGCGGGGGCCCCACAGATACGCAGTATTTT. It codes for CASSQKTSGGPTDTQYF.

This chain links TRBV2 with TRBJ1-5; 7 nucleotides agree with TRBD1. The CDR3 covers 15 residues. V was pared by 1 base and J by 6 bases, with 6 bases of the junction left unmatched. Looked up from germline, CDR1 is SNHLY and CDR2 is FYNNEI. The CDR3 region is CASSEGSQGTQPQHF. DNA of the CDR3: TGTGCCAGCAGTGAAGGTTCACAGGGGACTCAGCCCCAGCATTTT.

The V and J genes are TRBV21-1 and TRBJ1-5; the D segment call TRBD1 is taken from the table without a DNA check. TRBV21-1 is annotated as a pseudogene. The CDR3 has 13 amino acids. DNA for the CDR3: TGTGCCAGCAGCAAACTAGGGGACAGGCCCCAGCATTTT. It yields the protein CASSKLGDRPQHF.

The CDR3 sequence: CAWSSGQGTYEQYF. CDR3 coding DNA: TGTGCCTGGAGTTCGGGTCAGGGAACCTACGAGCAGTACTTC. The chain joins TRBV30 to TRBJ2-7, with D perhaps TRBD1 (5 bases). CDR3 size: 14 residues. V shed 2 bases and J shed 2 bases, with 13 bases lying between them. The germline CDR1 and CDR2 sequences are GTSNPN and SVGIG (reference sequence).

The gene calls are TRBV20-1 and TRBJ1-5; D not resolved. Trimming stripped 6 bases from V and 5 bases from J, with 5 bases between. Germline V CDR1 and CDR2: DFQATT, SNEGSKA (reference sequence). This CDR3 spans 10 amino acids. In nucleotides, the CDR3 is TGCAGTGCCGGGGATCAGCCCCAGCATTTT. Its protein is CSAGDQPQHF.

This sequence joins TRBV7-8 and TRBJ2-1; 7 nucleotides align to TRBD2. The CDR3 length is 15 residues. CDR1 SGHVS and CDR2 FQNEAQ come from the germline V gene. The J segment lost 1 base and the V segment lost 5 bases, leaving 5 bases of the junction unmatched. Here the CDR3 reads CASSREGKSYNEQFF. In DNA form, the CDR3 reads TGTGCCAGCAGCAGGGAGGGGAAATCCTACAATGAGCAGTTCTTC.

This sequence joins TRBV4-3 and TRBJ1-1; 8 positions agree with TRBD1. This CDR3 spans 14 amino acids. The germline CDR1 and CDR2 sequences are LGHNA and YSLEER. The V gene end was trimmed by 4 bases and the J gene end by 1 base; junction bases not matched to a gene: 2. In nucleotides, the CDR3 is TGCGCCAGCAGCCCAGGGGGCAAGAACACTGAAGCTTTCTTT. Encoded protein: CASSPGGKNTEAFF.

The V and J genes are TRBV27 and TRBJ2-7, with D possibly being TRBD2 (5 bases). V was clipped by 7 bases and J by 0 bases, with 19 bases between them. Germline CDR1 is MNHEY and CDR2 is SMNVEV (reference sequence). CDR3 length: 16 amino acids. In DNA form, the CDR3 reads TGTGCCAGCACGGATGCGGGTGGAGAGGGCTCCTACGAGCAGTACTTC. Its protein product is CASTDAGGEGSYEQYF.

This clone was found once. A single base separates this from a much larger clone, so it may be a read error. The chain combines TRBV11-1 with TRBJ2-7; TRBD1 matches 7 bases. The junction had 1 base not matched to a gene; V was cut back by 3 bases and J by 2 bases. Per the germline V gene, CDR1 is SGHAT and CDR2 is FQDESV (reference sequence). This CDR3 comprises 13 residues. In DNA, the CDR3 is TGTGCCAGCAGCTTTGGGACAGCCTACGAGCAGTACTTC. Translation: CASSFGTAYEQYF.